The present T cell receptor (beta chain) was sequenced within a study of shared clonotypes between healthy human individuals. On the study more broadly: The donor group consisted of a couple of women and a few men, aged 18 to 49. General study findings and limits: Researchers sampled blood only, noting tissue repertoires likely differ.

Measured with immunoSEQ multiplex PCR; TCRdb has only the in-frame clones, and not every one. The profile shows over a million clones, more than 60% of them singletons. About this clone itself: Its antigen is undetermined.

Trimming took 2 bases from V and 8 from J, leaving 10 bases between them. There are 13 residues in the CDR3. Germline CDR1 is GTSNPN and CDR2 is SVGIG (reference sequence). The chain is built from TRBV30 and TRBJ1-6; the D gene is possibly TRBD1 (5 bases). The sequence was obtained from a man between 18 and 35 years old in good health. Sequencing input: memory CD4+ T cells sorted from blood. Documented subset: CD45RA-negative fraction. In DNA form, the CDR3 reads TGTGCCTGGAGTCCCGGGGGATATTCACCCCTCCACTTT. Protein sequence: CAWSPGGYSPLHF.